This T cell receptor beta chain emerged from a study of response to subunit inactivated influenza vaccine. From the RT-PCR reads, TCRdb called clonotypes with MiXCR, one entry per CDR3 protein. The profile shows under 500,000 distinct CDR3 sequences, 10% to 11% of them singletons. The CDR3 consists of 17 residues. Germline assignment: CDR1 SGHTA and CDR2 FQGNSA. V lost 1 base to trimming and J lost 0 bases, with 13 bases between them. The rearrangement joins TRBV7-2 to TRBJ1-3, with D unclear. This sample comprised PBMCs from blood, obtained around seven weeks after vaccination. This clonotype originated in a man aged 50 to 59 who received an inactivated influenza vaccine. The CDR3 bases are TGTGCCAGCAGCTTAGGTTCTATGTCCATCTCTGGAAACACCATATATTTT. Translated: CASSLGSMSISGNTIYF.